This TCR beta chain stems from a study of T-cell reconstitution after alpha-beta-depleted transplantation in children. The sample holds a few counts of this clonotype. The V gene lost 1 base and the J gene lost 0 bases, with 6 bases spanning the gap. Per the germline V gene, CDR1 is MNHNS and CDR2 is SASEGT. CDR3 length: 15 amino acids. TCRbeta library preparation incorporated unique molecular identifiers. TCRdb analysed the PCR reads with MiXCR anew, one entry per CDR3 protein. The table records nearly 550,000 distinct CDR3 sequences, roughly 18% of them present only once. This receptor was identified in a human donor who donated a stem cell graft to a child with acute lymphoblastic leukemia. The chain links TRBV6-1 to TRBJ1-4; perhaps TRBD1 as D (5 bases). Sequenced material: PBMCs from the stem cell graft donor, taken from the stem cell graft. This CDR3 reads CASSEETATNEKLFF. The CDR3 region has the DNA TGTGCCAGCAGTGAAGAGACAGCAACTAATGAAAAACTGTTTTTT.